Below, 25 T cell receptor beta chains from the same sample are listed, as sequenced in a study of T cell repertoires in cytomegalovirus infection. TCRdb re-called the reads with MiXCR, one entry per CDR3 protein. The sample records around 900,000 distinct CDR3 sequences, under 40% being singletons. Their antigen targets remain unknown. The specimen was cultured CD8+ T cells from PBMCs, collected from culture after CMV antigen stimulation. These receptors came from a human donor in good health (CMV status not recorded). Some clones in this sample may be carry-over from other donors' samples.

The V gene is TRBV13, the J gene TRBJ2-5; no clear D gene. CDR3 length: 15 residues. Germline V gene data show CDR1 as PRHDT and CDR2 as FYEKMQ (reference sequence). The ends were cut back, 5 bases at V and 3 bases at J, with 16 bases in the middle. The CDR3 sequence is CASSPTWTEKETQYF. CDR3 sequence (DNA): TGTGCCAGCAGCCCCACTTGGACGGAAAAAGAGACCCAGTACTTC. Together with reference TRBV13 and TRBJ2-5, the CDR3 gives the full variable domain: AAGVIQSPRHLIKEKRETATLKCYPIPRHDTVYWYQQGPGQDPQFLISFYEKMQSDKGSIPDRFSAQQFSDYHSELNMSSLELGDSALYFCASSPTWTEKETQYFGPGTRLLVL.

The CDR3 spells CASSEAPGRYPPETQYF. Here the CDR3 DNA reads TGTGCCAGCAGTGAAGCTCCGGGGCGCTACCCCCCAGAGACCCAGTACTTC. The chain recombines TRBV6-1 with TRBJ2-5; the D gene could be TRBD1 or TRBD2 (5 bases each). Germline V gives CDR1 MNHNS, CDR2 SASEGT. CDR3 length: 17 residues. V was pared by 0 bases and J by 4 bases, with 18 bases between.

Details on this clonotype: A much bigger clone sits one base away, suggesting this may be a read error. The chain couples TRBV28 to TRBJ2-7; TRBD2 aligns across 9 bases. The CDR3 sequence is 12 residues long. CDR1 MDHEN and CDR2 SYDVKM come from the germline V gene. The CDR3 region has the DNA TGTGTCATGGCGGGGGGGACCTACGAGCAGTACGTC. Protein: CVMAGGTYEQYV.

This clonotype was recorded at least ten times. The rearrangement joins TRBV6-1 to TRBJ2-3; tentative D call: TRBD2 (6 bases). V dropped 5 bases and J dropped 4 bases, with 16 bases sitting between them. The V gene's germline CDR1 is MNHNS and CDR2 SASEGT. CDR3 length: 15 residues. DNA for the CDR3: TGTGCCAGCAGTTGGGCGGGGCCCTCGGCAGATACGCAGTATTTT. Its protein product is CASSWAGPSADTQYF.

V gene TRBV10-3 combines with J gene TRBJ2-2; no clear D. V lost 3 bases and J 3 bases, leaving 11 bases between the germline ends. Per germline, CDR1 ENHRY and CDR2 SYGVKD. This CDR3 region has 15 residues. Here the CDR3 reads CAISELSADTGELFF. The CDR3, as DNA: TGTGCCATCAGTGAACTCTCCGCGGACACCGGGGAGCTGTTTTTT.

This clonotype was seen ten or more times. The chain employs TRBV7-9 and TRBJ2-3; TRBD1 is a possible D gene (5 bases). Germline values: CDR1 SEHNR, CDR2 FQNEAQ (reference sequence). This CDR3 spans 15 amino acids. The V and J ends lost 4 bases and 0 bases respectively, with 11 bases between them. The CDR3 is CASSSTDASTDTQYF. The CDR3, as DNA: TGTGCCAGCAGCTCGACAGACGCTAGCACAGATACGCAGTATTTT.

This clonotype has a handful of counts. V gene TRBV12-3 or TRBV12-4 combines with J gene TRBJ2-7; D gene ambiguous. The CDR3 length is 12 residues. The V and J ends lost 3 bases and 6 bases respectively, with 9 bases between them. Here the CDR3 reads CASSFNGVEQYF. CDR3 DNA sequence: TGTGCCAGCAGTTTCAATGGGGTCGAGCAGTACTTC.

The chain is built from TRBV10-2 and TRBJ2-7, with 8 bases aligning to TRBD2. The CDR3 is 13 amino acids. The germline gives CDR1 WSHSY, CDR2 SAAADI. J lost 2 bases, V lost 6 bases, and 3 bases had no gene match. Written as DNA, the CDR3 is TGCGCCAGCAGCCACGGGGGGGCCTACGAGCAGTACTTC. It specifies CASSHGGAYEQYF.

The chain recombines TRBV11-3 with TRBJ2-5; 8 positions match TRBD2. The germline V gene encodes CDR1 SGHNT and CDR2 YENEEA. This CDR3 contains 14 residues. V lost 5 bases to trimming and J lost 5 bases; unmatched junction nucleotides: 7. CDR3 sequence (DNA): TGTGCCAGCAGCCTTCGGGGGGGGCTGGAGACCCAGTACTTC. Translating gives CASSLRGGLETQYF.

V gene TRBV19 combines with J gene TRBJ1-5; TRBD1 matches 7 bases. V lost 10 bases, J lost 2 bases, and 17 bases stayed unmatched. CDR1 and CDR2 (germline): LNHDA, SQIVND (reference sequence). CDR3 length: 17 residues. CDR3 sequence reads: CATLASTGAGGNQPQHF. CDR3 nucleotide sequence: TGTGCCACCCTAGCTTCAACAGGGGCAGGGGGCAATCAGCCCCAGCATTTT.

This clonotype has just a few counts. This chain connects TRBV5-4 to TRBJ2-5, with D possibly being TRBD1 or TRBD2 (5 bases each). V lost 4 bases and J 4 bases, leaving 17 bases between the germline ends. Germline values: CDR1 SGHNT, CDR2 YYREEE (reference sequence). The CDR3 has 15 residues. As DNA, the CDR3 is TGTGCCAGCAGCCCTTCGAGAGGGGTGGGAGAGACCCAGTACTTC. It specifies CASSPSRGVGETQYF.

This clonotype was seen many times. The V and J genes are TRBV12-3 or TRBV12-4 and TRBJ2-7; maybe TRBD1 (6 bases). Deletions cut 1 base from V and 2 bases from J, with 9 bases between. CDR3 length equals 14 residues. CDR3 coding DNA: TGTGCCAGCAGTTTAGGATACAGGGCCTACGAGCAGTACGTC. Translating gives CASSLGYRAYEQYV.

The chain combines TRBV28 with TRBJ2-3, with 9 bases lining up with TRBD1. V lost 6 bases, J lost 2 bases, and 9 bases stayed unmatched. This CDR3 region has 16 residues. Germline V gene data show CDR1 as MDHEN and CDR2 as SYDVKM. The CDR3, as DNA: TGTGCCAGCAGCCTCGGACGGGACAGGGTCACAGATACGCAGTATTTT. Amino acids: CASSLGRDRVTDTQYF. Full variable domain (rest looked up from reference TRBV28 and TRBJ2-3): DVKVTQSSRYLVKRTGEKVFLECVQDMDHENMFWYRQDPGLGLRLIYFSYDVKMKEKGDIPEGYSVSREKKERFSLILESASTNQTSMYLCASSLGRDRVTDTQYFGPGTRLTVL.

The J gene is TRBJ2-3, the V gene TRBV27; a possible D gene is TRBD1 (6 bases). V was cut by 6 bases and J by 0 bases, with 13 bases left in between. This CDR3 is built from 15 residues. Germline CDR1 and CDR2: MNHEY and SMNVEV (reference sequence). This CDR3 is CASRTGTTSTDTQYF. CDR3 DNA sequence: TGTGCCAGCAGAACCGGGACAACTAGCACAGATACGCAGTATTTT.

DNA for the CDR3: TGTGCCAGCAGGGAGCCCGGGAACACCATATATTTT. This codes for CASREPGNTIYF. The rearrangement joins TRBV12-3 or TRBV12-4 to TRBJ1-3; no clear D gene. CDR3 length: 12 residues. V lost 6 bases and J lost 7, with 10 bases in between.

V is TRBV20-1 and J is TRBJ2-1; D is possibly TRBD2 (6 bases). The CDR3 loop spans 14 amino acids. Germline-derived CDR1 and CDR2 are DFQATT and SNEGSKA (reference sequence). V was pared by 6 bases and J by 0 bases, with 12 bases between. The CDR3 bases are TGCAGTGCCCCCGGGAGTAGCTCCTACAATGAGCAGTTCTTC. Encoded protein: CSAPGSSSYNEQFF.

The chain recombines TRBV5-4 with TRBJ2-7; 10 nucleotides line up with TRBD1. CDR1 and CDR2 (germline): SGHNT, YYREEE (reference sequence). The J segment lost 2 bases and the V segment lost 2 bases, leaving 4 bases of the junction unmatched. The CDR3 totals 15 residues. The CDR3 reads CASSFGTGDPYEQYF. The CDR3 DNA reads TGTGCCAGCAGCTTTGGGACAGGGGACCCCTACGAGCAGTACTTC.

This clonotype appeared a single time. The chain employs TRBV28 and TRBJ1-2; TRBD1 matches at 8 bases. Germline lookup yields CDR1 MDHEN and CDR2 SYDVKM. This CDR3 is built from 13 residues. J was trimmed by 3 bases and V by 4 bases; bases with no gene match: 1. CDR3 DNA: TGTGCCAGCAGTTGGACAGGGCACTATGGCTACACCTTC. The encoded protein is CASSWTGHYGYTF.

This clonotype has just a few counts. The DNA for the CDR3 is TGTGCCAGCAGCTTAGTTGAAGTGAGGGGACTGTTTTTT. Translating gives CASSLVEVRGLFF. This chain joins TRBV7-9 and TRBJ1-4; a weak D match, TRBD1 (5 bases). This CDR3 is built from 13 residues. The V end was cut by 1 base, the J end by 13 bases, with 13 bases between. The germline CDR1 and CDR2 sequences are SEHNR and FQNEAQ (reference sequence).

The chain joins TRBV28 to TRBJ2-5; D is ambiguous. Germline assignment: CDR1 MDHEN and CDR2 SYDVKM. With 3 bases removed from V and 1 base from J, the gap between germline ends came to 21 bases. The CDR3 loop spans 18 amino acids. The DNA of the CDR3 is TGTGCCAGCAGTTTTGCCCCCGGGCAGCCGATTCTCCAAGAGACCCAGTACTTC. Its translation is CASSFAPGQPILQETQYF.

The chain has TRBV2 and TRBJ2-1, with 9 nucleotides matching TRBD1. CDR3 length: 14 residues. V was clipped by 3 bases and J by 6 bases; unmatched bases: 3. CDR1 and CDR2 (germline): SNHLY, FYNNEI. The CDR3 loop is CASSEGTGFNEQFF. The DNA for the CDR3 is TGTGCCAGCAGTGAGGGGACAGGGTTCAATGAGCAGTTCTTC.

The chain employs TRBV4-3 and TRBJ2-4, with a possible D match to TRBD2 (7 bases). Germline CDR1 LGHNA, CDR2 YSLEER. The CDR3 consists of 16 residues. Trimming removed 0 bases from V and 7 bases from J, with 16 bases in between. The CDR3 region is CASSQDSWGGANIQYF. In nucleotides, the CDR3 is TGCGCCAGCAGCCAAGACTCTTGGGGGGGGGCGAACATTCAGTACTTC.

A few counts support this clonotype. This sequence joins TRBV27 and TRBJ2-7; D is possibly TRBD1 (6 bases). Looked up from germline, CDR1 is MNHEY and CDR2 is SMNVEV (reference sequence). The CDR3 extends over 13 amino acids. With 3 bases removed from V and 5 bases from J, the gap between germline ends came to 11 bases. The CDR3 sequence is CASSLTGTNEQYF. DNA of the CDR3: TGTGCCAGCAGTTTGACCGGGACAAACGAGCAGTACTTC.

The chain links TRBV7-9 to TRBJ2-7; a weak D match, TRBD2 (6 bases). CDR3 size: 12 residues. Trimming took off 6 bases at V and 7 bases at J, with 13 bases between the two ends. In germline, CDR1 is SEHNR, CDR2 FQNEAQ (reference sequence). The CDR3: CASRPGLGEQYF. The CDR3 nucleotides are TGTGCCAGCAGGCCGGGACTCGGGGAGCAGTACTTC.

In its sample, this clonotype was seen a few times. V and J are TRBV6-1 and TRBJ1-5, with 9 bases matching TRBD1. CDR3 size: 16 residues. V gave up 6 bases and J gave up 6 bases; unmatched junction bases: 12. CDR1 MNHNS and CDR2 SASEGT come from the germline V gene. The CDR3 region has the DNA TGTGCCAGCAGCCCTTGGGGACAGGGAAGCGGTCAGCCCCAGCATTTT. Translated: CASSPWGQGSGQPQHF.